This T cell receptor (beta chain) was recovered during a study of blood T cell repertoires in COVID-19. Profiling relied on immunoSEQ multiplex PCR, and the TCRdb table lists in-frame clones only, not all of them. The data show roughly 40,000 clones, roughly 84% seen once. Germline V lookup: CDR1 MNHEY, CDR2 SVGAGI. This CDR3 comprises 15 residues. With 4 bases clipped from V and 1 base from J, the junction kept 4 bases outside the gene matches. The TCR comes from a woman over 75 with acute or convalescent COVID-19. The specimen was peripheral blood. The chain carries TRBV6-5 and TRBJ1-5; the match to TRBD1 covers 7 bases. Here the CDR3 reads CASSFRGESNQPQHF. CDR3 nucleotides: TGTGCCAGCAGTTTCAGGGGGGAGAGCAATCAGCCCCAGCATTTT.